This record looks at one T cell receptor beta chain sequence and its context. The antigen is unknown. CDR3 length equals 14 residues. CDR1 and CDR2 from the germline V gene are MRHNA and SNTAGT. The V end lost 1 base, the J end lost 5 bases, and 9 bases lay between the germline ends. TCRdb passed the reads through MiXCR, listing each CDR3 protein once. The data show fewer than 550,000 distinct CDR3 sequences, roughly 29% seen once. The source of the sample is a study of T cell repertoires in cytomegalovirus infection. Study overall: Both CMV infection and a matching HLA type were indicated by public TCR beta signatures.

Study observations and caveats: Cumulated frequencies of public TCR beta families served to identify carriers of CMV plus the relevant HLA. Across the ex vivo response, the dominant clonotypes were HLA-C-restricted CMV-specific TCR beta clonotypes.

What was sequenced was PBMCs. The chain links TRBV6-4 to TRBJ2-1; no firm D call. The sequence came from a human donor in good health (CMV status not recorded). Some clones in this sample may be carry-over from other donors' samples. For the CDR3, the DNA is TGTGCCAGCAGTGACTTTGACAAAGACAATGAGCAGTTCTTC. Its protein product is CASSDFDKDNEQFF.